The 20 T cell receptor beta chains in this list originate from one sample, sequenced in a study of CD8 T cells in Susac syndrome. When the RNA was reverse transcribed, random hexamers were used with an input of roughly 0.45 to 1 ug. TCRdb redid the calling of the immunoSEQ multiplex PCR reads with MiXCR, one entry per CDR3 protein. The data contain approximately 170,000 distinct CDR3 sequences, around 92% of them singletons. Sequenced material: CD4+ T cells from PBMCs. The receptor source for this set is a human donor in good health.

V and J are TRBV5-1 and TRBJ1-1; D is ambiguous. There are 13 residues in the CDR3. CDR1 and CDR2 from the germline V gene are SGHRS and YFSETQ. Deletions cut 4 bases from V and 0 bases from J, with 7 bases between. The CDR3: CASSPQVNTEAFF. In DNA, the CDR3 is TGCGCCAGCAGCCCGCAGGTGAACACTGAAGCTTTCTTT.

The DNA for the CDR3 is TGCGCCAGCAGCTTGGCCGGCGGGACCTACAAAAACATTCAGTACTTC. Encoded protein: CASSLAGGTYKNIQYF. This sequence joins TRBV5-1 and TRBJ2-4; a possible D gene is TRBD2 (6 bases). The ends were cut back, 0 bases at V and 3 bases at J, with 13 bases in the middle. Looked up from germline, CDR1 is SGHRS and CDR2 is YFSETQ. The CDR3 contains 16 residues.

This chain uses TRBV5-1 with TRBJ2-2; maybe TRBD2 (6 bases). The length of the CDR3 is 14 residues. Trimming took 4 bases from V and 1 from J, leaving 8 bases between them. Germline-derived CDR1 and CDR2 are SGHRS and YFSETQ. The CDR3, as DNA: TGCGCCAGCAGCACGGAGGGGAACACCGGGGAGCTGTTTTTT. This codes for CASSTEGNTGELFF.

V is TRBV5-1 and J is TRBJ1-6; tentative D call: TRBD1 (6 bases). The CDR3 covers 14 residues. Trimming left V 4 bases short and J 7 bases short, with 12 bases between. Germline assignment: CDR1 SGHRS and CDR2 YFSETQ. The CDR3 here is CASSLQGNNSPLHF. The CDR3 DNA reads as TGCGCCAGCAGCCTACAGGGTAACAATTCACCCCTCCACTTT.

This chain uses TRBV29-1 with TRBJ1-1; the D gene is possibly TRBD1 (5 bases). Germline V CDR1 and CDR2: SQVTM, ANQGSEA. The CDR3 extends over 12 amino acids. V lost 5 bases and J 6 bases, leaving 13 bases between the germline ends. The DNA of the CDR3 is TGCAGCGTTCTGACAGACGTTGCTGAAGCTTTCTTT. This gives the protein CSVLTDVAEAFF. Based on the CDR3 plus reference TRBV29-1 and TRBJ1-1, the full variable domain is SAVISQKPSRDICQRGTSLTIQCQVDSQVTMMFWYRQQPGQSLTLIATANQGSEATYESGFVIDKFPISRPNLTFSTLTVSNMSPEDSSIYLCSVLTDVAEAFFGQGTRLTVV.

The DNA for the CDR3 is TGTGCCAGCAGCCAAGGGGCTGTCGAGACCCAGTACTTC. It codes for CASSQGAVETQYF. J is TRBJ2-5 and V is TRBV14; D remains ambiguous. Trimming removed 1 base at V and 5 bases at J, with 8 bases between. Per germline, CDR1 SGHDN and CDR2 FVKESK. The CDR3 has 13 residues.

The V call is TRBV29-1, the J call TRBJ2-7; D remains ambiguous. Between the trimmed V and J ends, which lost 4 bases and 0 bases, there was a span of 10 bases. This CDR3 is built from 13 residues. Germline V gene lookup returns CDR1 SQVTM and CDR2 ANQGSEA. The CDR3: CSVVSLGSYEQYF. CDR3 in DNA: TGCAGCGTTGTTTCTCTGGGCTCCTACGAGCAGTACTTC.

This clonotype has just a few counts. The chain carries TRBV29-1 and TRBJ2-7, with a possible D match to TRBD2 (6 bases). Germline CDR1 and CDR2: SQVTM and ANQGSEA. The V and J ends lost 4 bases and 3 bases respectively, with 7 bases between them. This CDR3 has 11 amino acids. CDR3 coding DNA: TGCAGCGTTGGGGGGGACTACGAGCAGTACTTC. This gives the protein CSVGGDYEQYF.

J is TRBJ1-1 and V is TRBV6-2 or TRBV6-3; perhaps TRBD1 as D (6 bases). The CDR3 totals 12 residues. Germline V gene sequence: CDR1 MNHEY, CDR2 SVGEGT. The V gene lost 6 bases and the J gene lost 3 bases, with 8 bases spanning the gap. The CDR3 region has the DNA TGTGCCAGCAGAAGACAGGACACTGAAGCTTTCTTT. Translating gives CASRRQDTEAFF.

The V call is TRBV27, the J call TRBJ2-5, with 10 bases aligning to TRBD2. Trimming took 8 bases from V and 4 from J; bases not matched to a gene: 10. The CDR3 length is 15 residues. The germline CDR1 and CDR2 sequences are MNHEY and SMNVEV (reference sequence). The CDR3 loop reads CASRSPAGGGETQYF. DNA of the CDR3: TGTGCCAGCCGTTCCCCAGCGGGGGGGGGAGAGACCCAGTACTTC.

The chain joins TRBV28 to TRBJ2-5; 15 nucleotides line up with TRBD2. The CDR3 runs 18 residues. J lost 4 bases, V lost 6 bases, and 12 bases had no gene match. CDR1 and CDR2 from the germline V gene are MDHEN and SYDVKM. CDR3 sequence reads: CASRASGLAGGPGETQYF. The CDR3 DNA reads as TGTGCCAGCAGGGCCAGCGGACTAGCGGGAGGGCCGGGAGAGACCCAGTACTTC.

The rearrangement joins TRBV7-6 to TRBJ2-3; 13 bases fit TRBD2. The CDR3 is 17 residues long. The V gene end was trimmed by 5 bases and the J gene end by 6 bases; junction bases not matched to a gene: 11. From germline, CDR1 is SGHVS and CDR2 FNYEAQ. The CDR3 loop reads CASSPRTSGGPADTQYF. CDR3 nucleotide sequence: TGTGCCAGCAGCCCTAGGACTAGCGGGGGCCCCGCGGATACGCAGTATTTT. The full variable domain, rest sourced from reference TRBV7-6 and TRBJ2-3, is GAGVSQSPRYKVTKRGQDVALRCDPISGHVSLYWYRQALGQGPEFLTYFNYEAQQDKSGLPNDRFSAERPEGSISTLTIQRTEQRDSAMYRCASSPRTSGGPADTQYFGPGTRLTVL.

The J gene is TRBJ1-1, the V gene TRBV29-1; D is perhaps TRBD1 (5 bases). CDR1 and CDR2 from the germline V gene are SQVTM and ANQGSEA. Trimming stripped 4 bases from V and 7 bases from J, with 10 bases between. The CDR3 length is 11 residues. CDR3 nucleotides: TGCAGCGTTGGAAGGGGTAATGAAGCTTTCTTT. Protein: CSVGRGNEAFF.

The gene calls are TRBV11-3 and TRBJ2-3, with 9 bases lining up with TRBD2. Germline assignment: CDR1 SGHNT and CDR2 YENEEA. This CDR3 region has 17 residues. Trimming at V came to 6 bases and at J to 2 bases, leaving 12 bases not matched to a gene. Here the CDR3 DNA reads TGTGCCAGCAGTTTCAGGACGACTAGCGGATCCACAGATACGCAGTATTTT. Encoded protein: CASSFRTTSGSTDTQYF.

The V and J genes are TRBV29-1 and TRBJ2-7; D gene uncertain. This CDR3 region has 13 residues. Germline CDR1 is SQVTM and CDR2 is ANQGSEA. V was shortened by 7 bases and J by 2 bases, with 15 bases between the two germline ends. DNA for the CDR3: TGCAGCGGCCTGGTGGGATCGACCTACGAGCAGTACTTC. Protein sequence: CSGLVGSTYEQYF.

V and J are TRBV5-6 and TRBJ2-5, with D possibly being TRBD1 or TRBD2 (5 bases each). Trimming cost V 4 bases and J 4 bases, with 14 bases left between them. The germline gives CDR1 SGHDT, CDR2 YYEEEE. CDR3 length: 14 amino acids. The CDR3 spells CASSPKWGIETQYF. In nucleotides, the CDR3 is TGTGCCAGCAGCCCCAAATGGGGGATAGAGACCCAGTACTTC.

The gene calls are TRBV14 and TRBJ2-2; the D is unclear. Deletions cut 0 bases from V and 5 bases from J, with 7 bases between. Germline assignment: CDR1 SGHDN and CDR2 FVKESK. The length of the CDR3 is 14 residues. The CDR3 DNA is TGTGCCAGCAGCCAAGAAATCCGGACCGGGGAGCTGTTTTTT. Its translation is CASSQEIRTGELFF.

V is TRBV3-1 and J is TRBJ2-1, with D maybe TRBD2 (6 bases). Trimming cost V 1 base and J 0 bases, with 13 bases left between them. The CDR3 has 17 amino acids. CDR1 and CDR2 (germline): LGHDT, YNNKEL (reference sequence). This CDR3 reads CASSQGPQRVSYNEQFF. Written as DNA, the CDR3 is TGTGCCAGCAGCCAAGGCCCTCAGCGGGTCTCCTACAATGAGCAGTTCTTC.

This rearrangement joins TRBV7-2 to TRBJ1-3; D call uncertain. In germline, CDR1 is SGHTA, CDR2 FQGNSA. The V and J ends lost 2 bases and 4 bases respectively, with 6 bases between them. The CDR3 runs to 13 residues. CDR3 sequence (DNA): TGTGCCAGCAGCTTAAGCCTGGGAAACACCATATATTTT. Its translation: CASSLSLGNTIYF.

V gene TRBV20-1 combines with J gene TRBJ2-5, with D maybe TRBD1 (5 bases). The germline gives CDR1 DFQATT, CDR2 SNEGSKA (reference sequence). Deletions cut 1 base from V and 5 bases from J, with 8 bases between. The CDR3 runs to 12 residues. Here the CDR3 reads CSARGPGETQYF. In DNA form, the CDR3 reads TGCAGTGCTAGAGGCCCAGGGGAGACCCAGTACTTC.